Following are 19 T cell receptor beta chains from one sample sequenced in a study of T-cell memory formation after mild COVID-19. TCRdb re-analysed the 5' RACE reads in MiXCR, keeping a single row per CDR3 protein. Among some 180,000 distinct CDR3 sequences listed, approximately 13% were seen once. Sequencing was carried out using PBMCs or a T cell subset sorted from them (not recorded which). The receptor source for this set is a man aged 18 to 30 who had mild COVID-19 (a few samples of this study predate the infection). Cell type and time point are not known.

This clonotype came up a few times. V gene TRBV20-1 combines with J gene TRBJ1-6, with D uncertain. The ends were cut back, 6 bases at V and 0 bases at J, with 12 bases in the middle. This CDR3 is built from 15 residues. Germline V gene data show CDR1 as DFQATT and CDR2 as SNEGSKA (reference sequence). The CDR3 DNA is TGCAGTGCAGCAAGAGGGAGCTCCTATAATTCACCCCTCCACTTT. It encodes CSAARGSSYNSPLHF.

The J gene is TRBJ2-5, the V gene TRBV5-1, with 9 bases aligning to TRBD2. The V gene's germline CDR1 is SGHRS and CDR2 YFSETQ. The CDR3 is 17 residues long. Trimming removed 3 bases from V and 7 bases from J; junction bases left unmatched: 16. The CDR3 reads CASSWGLANLDLGTQYF. CDR3 bases: TGCGCCAGCAGCTGGGGACTAGCTAACCTGGATCTCGGGACCCAGTACTTC.

This clonotype was seen a handful of times. The chain links TRBV7-2 to TRBJ2-6, with D perhaps given as TRBD1 or TRBD2 (5 bases each). This CDR3 has 15 amino acids. Germline CDR1 is SGHTA and CDR2 is FQGNSA. Trimming removed 7 bases at V and 1 base at J, with 11 bases between. CDR3: CASTYWGSGANVLTF. Here the CDR3 DNA reads TGTGCCAGCACCTATTGGGGGTCTGGGGCCAACGTCCTGACTTTC. Full variable domain (outside the CDR3, taken from reference TRBV7-2 and TRBJ2-6): GAGVSQSPSNKVTEKGKDVELRCDPISGHTALYWYRQSLGQGLEFLIYFQGNSAPDKSGLPSDRFSAERTGGSVSTLTIQRTQQEDSAVYLCASTYWGSGANVLTFGAGSRLTVL.

This clonotype has a count of ten or more. The V call is TRBV4-3, the J call TRBJ1-6, with D perhaps matching TRBD1 (5 bases). The CDR3 loop spans 17 amino acids. Deletions cut 0 bases from V and 4 bases from J, with 13 bases between. Germline lookup yields CDR1 LGHNA and CDR2 YSLEER. Here the CDR3 reads CASSQDKGMGYNSPLHF. DNA for the CDR3: TGCGCCAGCAGCCAAGATAAGGGGATGGGGTATAATTCACCCCTCCACTTT.

The chain links TRBV28 to TRBJ2-1; maybe TRBD1 (6 bases). V was trimmed by 10 bases and J by 2 bases, leaving 12 bases between them. Germline-derived CDR1 and CDR2 are MDHEN and SYDVKM. The CDR3 is 13 amino acids. CDR3: CAIRDTTYNEQFF. The CDR3 DNA sequence: TGTGCCATACGGGACACAACCTACAATGAGCAGTTCTTC.

This clonotype appeared a few times. The rearrangement uses TRBV7-9 and TRBJ1-1; D is undetermined. The germline V gene encodes CDR1 SEHNR and CDR2 FQNEAQ (reference sequence). CDR3 length: 11 amino acids. V lost 5 bases to trimming and J lost 10 bases, with 11 bases between them. This chain's CDR3 is CASSKGRAAFF. The CDR3 DNA reads TGTGCCAGCAGCAAGGGTAGGGCAGCTTTCTTT.

V usage is TRBV4-3 and J usage is TRBJ2-7, with a possible D match to TRBD2 (5 bases). V dropped 2 bases and J dropped 7 bases, with 12 bases sitting between them. This CDR3 comprises 13 residues. CDR1 is LGHNA and CDR2 is YSLEER in the germline V gene. CDR3 coding DNA: TGCGCCAGCAGCCAAATTGCGGGCGGAGAGCAGTACGTC. Its protein product is CASSQIAGGEQYV.

In its sample, this clonotype was seen many times. This chain links TRBV7-9 with TRBJ1-5; D is perhaps TRBD1 (6 bases). Per germline, CDR1 SEHNR and CDR2 FQNEAQ (reference sequence). The CDR3 is 16 residues long. V lost 5 bases and J lost 1, with 15 bases in between. The CDR3 sequence is CASSPEGRGSNQPQHF. The CDR3 nucleotides read TGTGCCAGCAGCCCTGAGGGCAGGGGAAGCAATCAGCCCCAGCATTTT.

This clonotype turned up a few times. The chain links TRBV5-1 to TRBJ1-2; the D gene is possibly TRBD1 (5 bases). V lost 4 bases and J 4 bases, leaving 20 bases between the germline ends. CDR1 and CDR2 from the germline V gene are SGHRS and YFSETQ. The CDR3 is 16 residues long. CDR3 DNA: TGCGCCAGCAGCGCGAACTACGGGGGAATAAGCTATGGCTACACCTTC. It yields the protein CASSANYGGISYGYTF.

This clonotype turned up a few times. The chain joins TRBV6-6 to TRBJ1-1, with no clear D. The CDR3 extends over 13 amino acids. Per germline, CDR1 MNHNY and CDR2 SVGAGI (reference sequence). V dropped 2 bases and J dropped 0 bases, with 4 bases sitting between them. CDR3 DNA: TGTGCCAGCAGTTACGACTTGAACACTGAAGCTTTCTTT. Encoded protein: CASSYDLNTEAFF.

This clonotype was seen a handful of times. The rearrangement joins TRBV7-2 to TRBJ2-2, with TRBD1 matching 7 bases. The CDR3 is 15 residues long. Unmatched junction bases numbered 5, after V lost 4 bases and J lost 3 bases. Germline V lookup: CDR1 SGHTA, CDR2 FQGNSA. The CDR3 DNA sequence: TGTGCCAGCAGCTGGCGACAGGGTTACACCGGGGAGCTGTTTTTT. This translates into CASSWRQGYTGELFF.

This clonotype was observed many times. The V call is TRBV20-1, the J call TRBJ2-3, with D unresolved. The germline CDR1 and CDR2 sequences are DFQATT and SNEGSKA (reference sequence). This CDR3 has 12 residues. V lost 6 bases and J 4 bases, leaving 11 bases between the germline ends. Written as DNA, the CDR3 is TGCAGTGCCGCTAGACCCCCAGATACGCAGTATTTT. It yields the protein CSAARPPDTQYF.

The rearrangement links TRBV2 to TRBJ1-2, with 8 bases aligning to TRBD1. Germline CDR1 and CDR2: SNHLY and FYNNEI. V was pared by 6 bases and J by 8 bases, with 14 bases of the junction left unmatched. The CDR3 extends over 15 amino acids. The CDR3 nucleotides read TGTGCCAGCAGCCGCCAGGGACAGGAAATTATGGGCTACACCTTC. Translated, it gives CASSRQGQEIMGYTF.

This clonotype was found a few times. The chain employs TRBV2 and TRBJ1-2; D may be TRBD1 (5 bases). This CDR3 has 12 residues. Trimming cost V 8 bases and J 4 bases, with 11 bases left between them. Germline CDR1 reads SNHLY; CDR2 reads FYNNEI. The CDR3 loop reads CASGARSYGYTF. The CDR3 bases are TGTGCCAGCGGGGCACGTAGCTATGGCTACACCTTC.

As DNA, the CDR3 is TGTGCCAGCAGTTACTCCGGGGGAACGAACTATGGCTACACCTTC. Translated, it gives CASSYSGGTNYGYTF. The V and J genes are TRBV6-6 and TRBJ1-2; perhaps TRBD1 as D (5 bases). The CDR3 length is 15 residues. Trimming left V 0 bases short and J 2 bases short, with 10 bases between. Germline assignment: CDR1 MNHNY and CDR2 SVGAGI (reference sequence).

This sequence joins TRBV6-5 and TRBJ2-7; 9 bases line up with TRBD1. Germline values: CDR1 MNHEY, CDR2 SVGAGI. This CDR3 has 13 amino acids. Trimming removed 4 bases from V and 4 bases from J; junction bases left unmatched: 2. The CDR3 sequence is CASSSGTGYEQYF. The DNA of the CDR3 is TGTGCCAGCAGTTCCGGGACAGGGTACGAGCAGTACTTC.

This clonotype was recorded many times. The chain combines TRBV7-2 with TRBJ1-1; D call uncertain. This CDR3 spans 12 amino acids. The germline V gene has CDR1 SGHTA and CDR2 FQGNSA. The V end was cut by 6 bases, the J end by 1 base, with 6 bases between. CDR3 sequence reads: CASRAWNTEAFF. CDR3 DNA: TGTGCCAGCAGAGCCTGGAACACTGAAGCTTTCTTT.

The V call is TRBV5-1, the J call TRBJ2-2, with 11 bases lining up with TRBD2. Losses at the gene ends were 3 bases for V and 5 bases for J; bases not matched to a gene: 9. CDR3 length equals 17 residues. Germline V gives CDR1 SGHRS, CDR2 YFSETQ. The CDR3 sequence is CASSSSLAGGMTGELFF. CDR3 DNA: TGCGCCAGCAGCTCCTCCCTAGCGGGGGGAATGACCGGGGAGCTGTTTTTT. Drawing the rest from reference TRBV5-1 and TRBJ2-2, the complete variable domain is KAGVTQTPRYLIKTRGQQVTLSCSPISGHRSVSWYQQTPGQGLQFLFEYFSETQRNKGNFPGRFSGRQFSNSRSEMNVSTLELGDSALYLCASSSSLAGGMTGELFFGEGSRLTVL.

The V gene is TRBV5-6, the J gene TRBJ1-2, with TRBD1 matching 9 bases. Looked up from germline, CDR1 is SGHDT and CDR2 is YYEEEE. The CDR3 has 16 residues. J gave up 1 base and V 2 bases, and 6 bases lay outside the gene matches. The CDR3 reads CASSFRDRAFNYGYTF. CDR3 DNA sequence: TGTGCCAGCAGCTTTCGGGACAGGGCCTTTAACTATGGCTACACCTTC.